One sample yielded the 27 T cell receptor beta chains listed below, sequenced in a study of PD-1 blockade in mismatch repair-deficient tumors. Produced via immunoSEQ multiplex PCR; TCRdb's table is partial and in-frame only. The table lists about 14,000 clones, about 85% of them singletons. No antigens are known for them. The sample's time point: roughly ten-day in vitro stimulation with candidate neoantigen peptide 4. Source: cells cultured in vitro, taken from a patient treated with pembrolizumab. The source is an adult with mismatch repair-deficient cancer.

The chain has TRBV21-1 and TRBJ1-4; TRBD1 is the table's D call and was not checked against the DNA. TRBV21-1 constitutes a pseudogene. The CDR3 is 16 amino acids. CDR3 sequence: CASSKALRWGDEKLFF. Here the CDR3 DNA reads TGTGCCAGCAGCAAGGCCCTCCGTTGGGGCGATGAAAAACTGTTTTTT.

The CDR3: CASSPLGGEQYF. DNA of the CDR3: TGTGCCAGCAGCCCCCTGGGTGGGGAGCAGTACTTC. The V and J genes are TRBV7-9 and TRBJ2-7; D unresolved. This CDR3 is 12 amino acids long. In germline, CDR1 is SEHNR, CDR2 FQNEAQ (reference sequence). Trimming removed 5 bases from V and 7 bases from J, with 12 bases in between. The whole variable domain, remainder taken from reference TRBV7-9 and TRBJ2-7, is DTGVSQNPRHKITKRGQNVTFRCDPISEHNRLYWYRQTLGQGPEFLTYFQNEAQLEKSRLLSDRFSAERPKGSFSTLEIQRTEQGDSAMYLCASSPLGGEQYFGPGTRLTVT.

The chain recombines TRBV2 with TRBJ2-3; D is ambiguous. This CDR3 is 10 amino acids long. V was trimmed by 10 bases and J by 6 bases, leaving 8 bases between them. Germline CDR1 reads SNHLY; CDR2 reads FYNNEI. This CDR3 reads CATRPDTQYF. The CDR3 region has the DNA TGTGCCACCAGGCCTGATACGCAGTATTTT.

This chain connects TRBV19 to TRBJ1-1; D is unclear. CDR1 and CDR2 (germline): LNHDA, SQIVND (reference sequence). The CDR3 sequence is 14 residues long. V shed 8 bases and J shed 0 bases, with 13 bases lying between them. The CDR3 region has the DNA TGTGCCAGTGGGTGGGGTAGAATGAACACTGAAGCTTTCTTT. Protein: CASGWGRMNTEAFF.

V usage is TRBV19 and J usage is TRBJ1-5, with D unresolved. The CDR3 has 12 amino acids. Germline CDR1 LNHDA, CDR2 SQIVND (reference sequence). Trimming cost V 2 bases and J 8 bases, with 7 bases left between them. For the CDR3, the DNA is TGTGCCAGTAGTATAACAGTTGAGCCCCAGCATTTT. Residues: CASSITVEPQHF.

The gene calls are TRBV11-3 and TRBJ2-7; D is ambiguous. Germline lookup yields CDR1 SGHNT and CDR2 YENEEA. The CDR3 has 13 amino acids. The V gene lost 2 bases and the J gene lost 2 bases, with 7 bases spanning the gap. The CDR3 coding sequence is TGTGCCAGCAGCTTAAATTGGGCCTACGAGCAGTACTTC. Its translation: CASSLNWAYEQYF.

The chain uses TRBV5-1 and TRBJ2-5; D gene unclear. This CDR3 is 14 amino acids long. Trimming cost V 1 base and J 4 bases, with 11 bases left between them. Per germline, CDR1 SGHRS and CDR2 YFSETQ. For the CDR3, the DNA is TGCGCCAGCAGCTTGCAGAGGTCGGGAGAGACCCAGTACTTC. This translates into CASSLQRSGETQYF. Together with reference TRBV5-1 and TRBJ2-5, the CDR3 gives the full variable domain: KAGVTQTPRYLIKTRGQQVTLSCSPISGHRSVSWYQQTPGQGLQFLFEYFSETQRNKGNFPGRFSGRQFSNSRSEMNVSTLELGDSALYLCASSLQRSGETQYFGPGTRLLVL.

This clone has a single count. The rearrangement joins TRBV28 to TRBJ1-2, with D uncertain. The CDR3 runs to 11 residues. The germline CDR1 and CDR2 sequences are MDHEN and SYDVKM. The germline V and J ends were trimmed by 4 bases and 8 bases, with 8 bases remaining between them. The CDR3 spells CASSWGGGYTF. Here the CDR3 DNA reads TGTGCCAGCAGTTGGGGTGGCGGCTACACCTTC.

This chain connects TRBV2 to TRBJ1-5; no firm D call. In germline, CDR1 is SNHLY, CDR2 FYNNEI. The CDR3 covers 13 residues. Trimming removed 8 bases at V and 0 bases at J, with 8 bases between. The CDR3 DNA reads as TGTGCCAGCGCGTCCTATAGCAATCAGCCCCAGCATTTT. This codes for CASASYSNQPQHF.

The genes are TRBV5-1 and TRBJ1-1; possibly TRBD1 for D (6 bases). CDR1 and CDR2 from the germline V gene are SGHRS and YFSETQ. The CDR3 totals 17 residues. V dropped 0 bases and J dropped 11 bases, with 26 bases sitting between them. The CDR3 here is CASSLGRPAQGGRSAFF. The CDR3, as DNA: TGCGCCAGCAGCTTGGGAAGGCCGGCACAGGGAGGTCGTAGTGCTTTCTTT.

This clone occurred a few times. This rearrangement joins TRBV27 to TRBJ1-2; D is undetermined. The germline V gene encodes CDR1 MNHEY and CDR2 SMNVEV (reference sequence). Trimming removed 3 bases from V and 7 bases from J, with 15 bases in between. This CDR3 is 14 amino acids long. Here the CDR3 DNA reads TGTGCCAGCAGTTTCCTCGGATCGGGGTTTGGCTACACCTTC. The encoded protein is CASSFLGSGFGYTF.

The chain combines TRBV20-1 with TRBJ2-1; D unresolved. The germline V gene has CDR1 DFQATT and CDR2 SNEGSKA (reference sequence). Deletions cut 3 bases from V and 13 bases from J, with 10 bases between. The CDR3 consists of 10 residues. CDR3 loop: CSASGQPQFF. Here the CDR3 DNA reads TGCAGTGCTAGTGGCCAGCCCCAGTTCTTC.

This clone was seen a few times. J is TRBJ1-4 and V is TRBV6-5; D is ambiguous. Germline CDR1 reads MNHEY; CDR2 reads SVGAGI. The germline V and J ends were trimmed by 5 bases and 6 bases, with 7 bases remaining between them. The CDR3 extends over 12 amino acids. The CDR3 region is CASSPRDEKLFF. CDR3 DNA sequence: TGTGCCAGCAGTCCGCGGGATGAAAAACTGTTTTTT.

The chain links TRBV28 to TRBJ1-6; tentative D call: TRBD1 (6 bases). This CDR3 has 16 amino acids. The ends were cut back, 2 bases at V and 4 bases at J, with 12 bases in the middle. Germline assignment: CDR1 MDHEN and CDR2 SYDVKM. CDR3 sequence: CASSLPGEGYNSPLHF. For the CDR3, the DNA is TGTGCCAGCAGTTTACCAGGGGAAGGGTATAATTCACCCCTCCACTTT.

The rearrangement uses TRBV20-1 and TRBJ1-2; D gene ambiguous. CDR3 size: 11 residues. CDR1 DFQATT and CDR2 SNEGSKA come from the germline V gene (reference sequence). V was shortened by 3 bases and J by 4 bases, with 6 bases between the two germline ends. CDR3 residues: CSARVRYGYTF. The CDR3 region has the DNA TGCAGTGCTAGGGTTCGCTATGGCTACACCTTC.

The chain has TRBV4-1 and TRBJ2-7; possibly TRBD1 or TRBD2 for D (6 bases each). The CDR3 is 16 residues long. Germline CDR1 MGHRA, CDR2 YSYEKL. The V gene lost 1 base and the J gene lost 0 bases, with 13 bases spanning the gap. The CDR3 protein is CASSQGGAGSSYEQYF. The CDR3 bases are TGCGCCAGCAGCCAAGGGGGGGCAGGAAGCTCCTACGAGCAGTACTTC.

The genes are TRBV6-5 and TRBJ2-5; D not resolved. Trimming removed 6 bases from V and 10 bases from J, with 18 bases in between. This CDR3 is 13 amino acids long. Germline V gene lookup returns CDR1 MNHEY and CDR2 SVGAGI. The CDR3 here is CASSRTSRWDQYF. The CDR3 DNA reads as TGTGCCAGCAGCCGGACCAGCAGGTGGGACCAGTACTTC.

J is TRBJ2-1 and V is TRBV19, with D possibly TRBD2 on 6 matching bases. The length of the CDR3 is 15 residues. The germline V gene has CDR1 LNHDA and CDR2 SQIVND (reference sequence). V lost 4 bases to trimming and J lost 0 bases, with 10 bases between them. Here the CDR3 reads CASSSTSSSYNEQFF. DNA for the CDR3: TGTGCCAGTAGTAGTACTAGCAGCTCCTACAATGAGCAGTTCTTC.

This chain joins TRBV28 and TRBJ2-7, with TRBD2 identical over 10 bases. V trimming: 6 bases; J trimming: 2 bases; junction bases outside the gene matches: 4. This CDR3 has 14 amino acids. Germline CDR1 and CDR2: MDHEN and SYDVKM. CDR3: CASSRLAGPYEQYF. DNA of the CDR3: TGTGCCAGCAGCCGACTAGCGGGTCCCTACGAGCAGTACTTC.

V gene TRBV5-1 combines with J gene TRBJ2-1, with D possibly called TRBD1 or TRBD2 (6 bases each). Trimming removed 3 bases from V and 2 bases from J, with 12 bases in between. The CDR3 spans 15 residues. Germline assignment: CDR1 SGHRS and CDR2 YFSETQ. The CDR3 spells CASSSEGGTYNEQFF. CDR3 nucleotides: TGCGCCAGCAGCTCTGAGGGGGGCACCTACAATGAGCAGTTCTTC.

This clone has a handful of counts. The rearrangement joins TRBV29-1 to TRBJ2-7, with 8 bases aligning to TRBD1. The CDR3 loop spans 15 amino acids. The germline V gene encodes CDR1 SQVTM and CDR2 ANQGSEA. V lost 1 base and J lost 3; bases outside the gene matches: 8. CDR3 residues: CSVEAPGQALYEQYF. The CDR3 coding sequence is TGCAGCGTTGAAGCTCCGGGACAGGCCCTCTACGAGCAGTACTTC.

V is TRBV7-9 and J is TRBJ2-3; D perhaps matches TRBD2 (5 bases). V dropped 10 bases and J dropped 1 base, with 15 bases sitting between them. This CDR3 has 14 amino acids. Germline CDR1 is SEHNR and CDR2 is FQNEAQ (reference sequence). CDR3 sequence (DNA): TGTGCCACAGACCGGGGAATTGGCACAGATACGCAGTATTTT. Residues: CATDRGIGTDTQYF.

This chain uses TRBV7-3 with TRBJ2-1; D perhaps matches TRBD2 (6 bases). Between the trimmed V and J ends, which lost 0 bases and 4 bases, there was a span of 16 bases. From germline, CDR1 is SGHTA and CDR2 FQGTGA. This CDR3 region has 17 residues. The CDR3 DNA sequence: TGTGCCAGCAGCTTAACCCGCGGGACTCCCACTTACAATGAGCAGTTCTTC. Translated: CASSLTRGTPTYNEQFF.

The chain employs TRBV27 and TRBJ2-7; D is ambiguous. The CDR3 spans 16 residues. The germline V gene has CDR1 MNHEY and CDR2 SMNVEV (reference sequence). V lost 0 bases and J lost 3, with 15 bases in between. DNA of the CDR3: TGTGCCAGCAGTTTATCGCCGGGTGCGGCGCACTACGAGCAGTACTTC. Its protein product is CASSLSPGAAHYEQYF.

This clone appeared once. The chain couples TRBV28 to TRBJ1-5, with TRBD1 identical over 12 bases. The CDR3 sequence is 19 residues long. The junction had 10 bases not matched to a gene; V was cut back by 4 bases and J by 0 bases. Germline loops: CDR1 MDHEN, CDR2 SYDVKM. The CDR3: CASSSYRDRGLYSNQPQHF. In nucleotides, the CDR3 is TGTGCCAGCAGTTCCTACCGGGACAGGGGGCTATATAGCAATCAGCCCCAGCATTTT.

J is TRBJ1-5 and V is TRBV5-5; D ambiguous. Germline assignment: CDR1 SGHKS and CDR2 YYEKEE (reference sequence). Trimming pared 2 bases from V and 1 base from J, leaving 10 bases between. The CDR3 is 15 amino acids. The CDR3 region is CASSFVSLSNQPQHF. For the CDR3, the DNA is TGTGCCAGCAGCTTTGTGTCTCTGAGCAATCAGCCCCAGCATTTT.

This chain connects TRBV19 to TRBJ1-2; D call uncertain. Germline V gene data show CDR1 as LNHDA and CDR2 as SQIVND (reference sequence). Trimming stripped 0 bases from V and 5 bases from J, with 10 bases between. The CDR3 covers 14 residues. CDR3 loop: CASSIDGSPYGYTF. DNA for the CDR3: TGTGCCAGTAGTATAGATGGGTCCCCTTATGGCTACACCTTC.